The 13 T cell receptor beta chains below come from one sample, sequenced in a study of blood T cells in healthy people across ages. The use of a sample-barcoded 5' primer and a J-beta primer mix characterized a second PCR of about 7 to 12 cycles. TCRdb reanalysed the 5' RACE reads using MiXCR and keeps one entry per CDR3 protein. Here the sample spans around 1,100,000 distinct CDR3 sequences, around two fifths being singletons. The sequencing input was blood. These receptor sequences come from a man aged 18 to 29 in good health.

The V and J genes are TRBV10-3 and TRBJ1-2, with TRBD1 matching 11 bases. This CDR3 has 14 residues. V was clipped by 6 bases and J by 8 bases; unmatched bases: 8. Germline values: CDR1 ENHRY, CDR2 SYGVKD. CDR3 region: CAIRDRGRGWGYTF. DNA of the CDR3: TGTGCCATCAGGGACAGGGGGCGCGGTTGGGGCTACACCTTC.

This clonotype has more than one count but fewer than ten. The chain has TRBV18 and TRBJ1-1; unclear D gene. Germline V gene lookup returns CDR1 KGHSH and CDR2 LQKENI. Deletions cut 0 bases from V and 5 bases from J, with 7 bases between. The CDR3 is 13 amino acids. CDR3 amino acids: CASSPPAVTEAFF. The CDR3 bases are TGTGCCAGCTCACCACCGGCGGTAACTGAAGCTTTCTTT.

As for this clonotype: A much larger clonotype is one base distant, so this may be a read error. This rearrangement joins TRBV9 to TRBJ2-3; D is perhaps TRBD1 (6 bases). The CDR3 extends over 14 amino acids. With 3 bases removed from V and 2 bases from J, the gap between germline ends came to 10 bases. The V gene's germline CDR1 is SGDLS and CDR2 YYNGEE. CDR3 DNA sequence: TGTGCCAGCAGCGGGACAGAATTCACAGATACGCAGTATTTT. As protein: CASSGTEFTDTQYF.

Only a few counts were recorded for this clonotype. J is TRBJ2-4 and V is TRBV6-2 or TRBV6-3; D gene uncertain. Germline V lookup: CDR1 MNHEY, CDR2 SVGEGT. CDR3 length: 12 amino acids. Between the trimmed V and J ends, which lost 6 bases and 8 bases, there was a span of 11 bases. CDR3 DNA sequence: TGTGCCAGCAGCCCCGACTTGGACATTCAGTACTTC. It translates to CASSPDLDIQYF.

The gene calls are TRBV4-2 and TRBJ1-5; possibly TRBD1 for D (5 bases). The CDR3 runs 15 residues. Germline CDR1 and CDR2: LGHNA and YNFKEQ. Trimming took 0 bases from V and 7 from J, leaving 13 bases between them. CDR3 nucleotides: TGTGCCAGCAGCCAAGATGGGCAGGGCAGGCAGCCCCAGCATTTT. Amino acids: CASSQDGQGRQPQHF.

The chain couples TRBV18 to TRBJ1-5; TRBD1 aligns across 9 bases. The germline V gene encodes CDR1 KGHSH and CDR2 LQKENI. V shed 0 bases, J shed 4 bases, and the junction held 7 bases outside the gene matches. This CDR3 region has 17 residues. The DNA for the CDR3 is TGTGCCAGCTCACCACCCGGGACAGGGATCGTGAATCAGCCCCAGCATTTT. Its protein product is CASSPPGTGIVNQPQHF. Variable domain in full (rest from reference TRBV18 and TRBJ1-5): NAGVMQNPRHLVRRRGQEARLRCSPMKGHSHVYWYRQLPEEGLKFMVYLQKENIIDESGMPKERFSAEFPKEGPSILRIQQVVRGDSAAYFCASSPPGTGIVNQPQHFGDGTRLSIL.

The CDR3 protein is CASSSWVSRDGREKLFF. The CDR3 DNA reads TGCGCCAGCAGCTCATGGGTTTCCCGGGACGGACGTGAAAAACTGTTTTTT. The J gene is TRBJ1-4, the V gene TRBV4-3; tentative D call: TRBD1 (5 bases). V shed 5 bases and J shed 7 bases, with 23 bases lying between them. Germline CDR1 LGHNA, CDR2 YSLEER. There are 17 residues in the CDR3.

The rearrangement uses TRBV12-3 or TRBV12-4 and TRBJ1-2; D remains ambiguous. The ends were cut back, 4 bases at V and 4 bases at J, with 7 bases in the middle. The CDR3 covers 12 residues. The CDR3 DNA is TGTGCCAGCAGTTCGAGACCCTATGGCTACACCTTC. This translates into CASSSRPYGYTF.

This sequence joins TRBV9 and TRBJ2-3, with 7 bases that match TRBD2. This CDR3 is built from 14 residues. Trimming removed 3 bases from V and 6 bases from J; junction bases left unmatched: 7. Germline CDR1 is SGDLS and CDR2 is YYNGEE. The CDR3 here is CASSGGGESDTQYF. The CDR3 DNA reads as TGTGCCAGCAGCGGTGGGGGGGAATCCGATACGCAGTATTTT.

This rearrangement joins TRBV3-1 to TRBJ2-3; D remains ambiguous. The germline V gene encodes CDR1 LGHDT and CDR2 YNNKEL (reference sequence). The CDR3 runs 14 residues. V was shortened by 1 base and J by 2 bases, with 7 bases between the two germline ends. CDR3 protein: CASSQGMLTDTQYF. CDR3 DNA sequence: TGTGCCAGCAGCCAAGGTATGCTCACAGATACGCAGTATTTT.

This clonotype was observed once. This chain connects TRBV5-5 to TRBJ1-3; the D gene is possibly TRBD1 (5 bases). In germline, CDR1 is SGHKS, CDR2 YYEKEE (reference sequence). This CDR3 region has 15 residues. Trimming cost V 3 bases and J 3 bases, with 13 bases left between them. The CDR3 loop reads CASSSGGLNGNTIYF. The CDR3 DNA sequence: TGTGCCAGCAGCTCGGGGGGACTTAATGGAAACACCATATATTTT.

Only one count was recorded for this clonotype. The chain couples TRBV3-1 to TRBJ1-4, with D perhaps TRBD1 (6 bases). The CDR3 contains 15 residues. Germline V lookup: CDR1 LGHDT, CDR2 YNNKEL (reference sequence). V gave up 4 bases and J gave up 1 base, with 10 bases separating them. CDR3 protein: CASSPWTETNEKLFF. For the CDR3, the DNA is TGTGCCAGCAGCCCATGGACAGAAACTAATGAAAAACTGTTTTTT.

This clonotype was counted between two and nine times. The chain recombines TRBV7-2 with TRBJ2-3; no reliable D call. Trimming took off 1 base at V and 4 bases at J, with 15 bases between the two ends. The CDR3 spans 16 residues. Germline assignment: CDR1 SGHTA and CDR2 FQGNSA. The CDR3, as DNA: TGTGCCAGCAGCTTAGGGTTGTGGGGTCGGGCAGATACGCAGTATTTT. This translates into CASSLGLWGRADTQYF.